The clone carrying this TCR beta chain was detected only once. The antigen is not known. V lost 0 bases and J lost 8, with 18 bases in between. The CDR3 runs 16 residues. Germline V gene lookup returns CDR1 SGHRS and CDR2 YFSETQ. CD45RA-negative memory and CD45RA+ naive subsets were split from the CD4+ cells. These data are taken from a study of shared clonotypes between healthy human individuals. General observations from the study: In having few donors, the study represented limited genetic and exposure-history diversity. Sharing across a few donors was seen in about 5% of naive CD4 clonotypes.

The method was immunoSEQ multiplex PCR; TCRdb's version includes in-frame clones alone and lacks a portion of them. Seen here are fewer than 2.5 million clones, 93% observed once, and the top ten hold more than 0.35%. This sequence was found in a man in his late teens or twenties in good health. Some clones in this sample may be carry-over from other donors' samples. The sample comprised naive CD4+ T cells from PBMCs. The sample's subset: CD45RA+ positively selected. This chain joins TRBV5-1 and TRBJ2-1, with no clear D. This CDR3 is CASSLALVPPQDEQFF. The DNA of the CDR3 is TGCGCCAGCAGCTTGGCCCTAGTTCCCCCCCAGGATGAGCAGTTCTTC.